This TCR beta chain was recovered during a study of T cell responses to AZD1222 COVID-19 vaccine (dated by TCRdb to the early 2020s). About the investigation overall: Because spike-specific TCR depth and breadth did not differ between the two schedules, AZD1222 recipients who got a second dose at roughly 4 weeks were pooled with those who got a second dose at roughly 12 weeks. Trial participants were enrolled into age subgroups of 18-55, 56-69 and 70-plus years, which contained about 150, 28 and 57 TCR-sequenced participants, respectively. A total of approximately 250 trial participants underwent TCR sequencing, of whom 207 had received two doses of AZD1222 and approximately 26 had received two doses of the MenACWY control vaccine. What the work shows at the level of the full study, not this receptor alone: Reportedly, close to half of the unique spike-specific TCRs recognized epitopes lying outside the regions that are mutated in the B.1.351 and B.1.1.7 variants. Conclusions about previously exposed vaccinees are limited because only a handful of AZD1222 recipients were SARS-CoV-2 seropositive at baseline. Participants were mostly white British and included more females than males, and it was suggested by the authors that clonal diversity may have been underestimated. In the small 56-69-year group, the increase in depth fell short of significance, most likely because of low power. Because no samples from the day 14 peak response were available, repertoires could be characterized only after the peak T cell response. Spike-specific TCR breadth and depth rose significantly after two AZD1222 doses compared with day 0 and with MenACWY recipients. The whole spike protein was spanned by vaccine-associated CD4 TCRs, and dominant responses were seen in regions 160-218 and 743-854.

The junction shows trimming of 7 bases on V and 8 bases on J, plus 12 bases between the germline ends. Reading the germline V gene gives CDR1 MNHEY and CDR2 SVGAGI. From the cysteine up to the phenylalanine, the CDR3 has a length of 11 residues. Only the CDR3 region is kept as DNA, spanning 33 bases read in frame from base 1. The CDR3 regions of human TCRbeta chains were subjected to immunosequencing. The study's own analysis went as follows. Repertoire TCRs were matched against a reference library of SARS-CoV-2-specific TCRs generated with the MIRA antigen-specificity platform. Breadth meant the fraction of unique TCRs that were SARS-CoV-2-associated, whereas depth meant the fraction of total T cells that were SARS-CoV-2-associated. Using the MIRA data, each spike-specific TCR was mapped to the spike region that the TCR reacts to and placed in a CD4 or CD8 class. Log10-transformed breadth and depth values were compared by one-way ANOVA with Sidak's multiple comparisons tests. TCRdb obtained this table from immuneACCESS and retained in-frame rearrangements with V and J assigned. These tables miss some clones; where compared with another copy, unresolved V genes account for less than half of the shortfall, and the remainder is unexplained. D and trimming were read from the DNA, whereas the V and J calls and clone size are those reported in that table. For this sample the table gives approximately 130,000 clones, of which roughly 88% were detected only once. The ten largest clones add up to 9.4% of the sample.

The intended sense of this specimen's time point label: baseline before first vaccination. The vaccinee samples were drawn from two UK trials, COV001 and COV002, one of which was a single-blind randomized controlled phase 2/3 trial testing AZD1222 (ChAdOx1 nCoV-19) in healthy adults. For TCRbeta chain sequencing, PBMC samples from trial participants were taken at day 0 and at day 28 after the second dose. Regarding this clone: Its antigen remains unidentified. Nothing much larger sits one base from this clone, and base qualities are not available.

The rearranged segments are TRBV6-5 and TRBJ2-7; the D segment could be TRBD1, given 6 matching bases. The TCR sequence derives from an adult in good health. This specimen was peripheral blood, taken on day 0 of AZD1222 vaccination. The sequenced DNA is TGTGCCAGCACTCTCGGACAGCAGCAGTACTTC. It translates to CASTLGQQQYF.